These 18 T cell receptor beta chains originate from one sample sequenced in a study of T cell responses to AZD1222 COVID-19 vaccine. Assay: immunoSEQ multiplex PCR; the TCRdb copy retains only in-frame clones and omits some. Of some 87,000 clones in the sample, 80% to 90% were seen once. Sequenced material: peripheral blood, taken on day 0 of AZD1222 vaccination. The receptors were sampled from an adult in good health.

This chain connects TRBV18 to TRBJ1-2, with no clear D. CDR3 length: 13 residues. Trimming stripped 3 bases from V and 6 bases from J, with 11 bases between. CDR1 and CDR2 (germline): KGHSH, LQKENI. This CDR3 is CASSPQERDGYTF. DNA of the CDR3: TGTGCCAGCTCACCGCAGGAGAGGGATGGCTACACCTTC.

CDR3 residues: CATRGAGGPGEQFF. As DNA, the CDR3 is TGTGCCACCAGGGGAGCGGGAGGGCCGGGTGAGCAGTTCTTC. The V and J genes are TRBV24-1 and TRBJ2-1; TRBD2 matches at 10 bases. This CDR3 is 14 amino acids long. J was trimmed by 9 bases and V by 7 bases; bases with no gene match: 8. CDR1 is KGHDR, CDR2 SFDVKD, per germline.

The V call is TRBV5-5, the J call TRBJ1-2; D uncertain. This CDR3 region has 14 residues. Germline assignment: CDR1 SGHKS and CDR2 YYEKEE (reference sequence). V was cut by 0 bases and J by 6 bases, with 12 bases left in between. CDR3 protein: CASSLEWVPHGYTF. DNA for the CDR3: TGTGCCAGCAGCTTGGAATGGGTCCCCCATGGCTACACCTTC.

The chain is built from TRBV5-5 and TRBJ2-7; 8 nucleotides match TRBD1. V shed 4 bases, J shed 4 bases, and the junction held 10 bases outside the gene matches. CDR3 length: 15 amino acids. Germline CDR1 SGHKS, CDR2 YYEKEE (reference sequence). CDR3 nucleotides: TGTGCCAGCAGCCCGGGCTTGGACAGGGTATACGAGCAGTACTTC. Translation gives CASSPGLDRVYEQYF. The entire variable domain, with the rest obtained from reference TRBV5-5 and TRBJ2-7, is as follows: DAGVTQSPTHLIKTRGQQVTLRCSPISGHKSVSWYQQVLGQGPQFIFQYYEKEERGRGNFPDRFSARQFPNYSSELNVNALLLGDSALYLCASSPGLDRVYEQYFGPGTRLTVT.

The rearrangement links TRBV19 to TRBJ2-1; D may be TRBD1 or TRBD2 (5 bases each). The CDR3 totals 13 residues. Germline V gives CDR1 LNHDA, CDR2 SQIVND (reference sequence). The V and J ends lost 3 bases and 13 bases respectively, with 16 bases between them. CDR3 nucleotides: TGTGCCAGTAGTATGGGACCCCGGTCCCCACAGTTCTTC. Translation gives CASSMGPRSPQFF.

V usage is TRBV28 and J usage is TRBJ1-4, with D maybe TRBD1 (5 bases). Trimming stripped 6 bases from V and 0 bases from J, with 5 bases between. Germline V lookup: CDR1 MDHEN, CDR2 SYDVKM. The CDR3 extends over 13 amino acids. This CDR3 is CASRTATNEKLFF. The CDR3 DNA reads as TGTGCCAGCAGGACAGCAACTAATGAAAAACTGTTTTTT.

This clone was recorded once. J is TRBJ2-2 and V is TRBV28; 7 nucleotides match TRBD1. The CDR3 extends over 13 amino acids. Germline V gives CDR1 MDHEN, CDR2 SYDVKM. V gave up 8 bases and J gave up 6 bases; unmatched junction bases: 6. The CDR3 region is CASGKQGPGELFF. CDR3 nucleotides: TGTGCCAGCGGTAAACAGGGGCCCGGGGAGCTGTTTTTT.

This clone appeared a few times. The chain has TRBV6-2 or TRBV6-3 and TRBJ2-6; D perhaps matches TRBD1 (6 bases). V shed 5 bases and J shed 0 bases, with 14 bases lying between them. This CDR3 comprises 17 residues. Germline CDR1 reads MNHEY; CDR2 reads SVGEGT. The CDR3 nucleotides are TGTGCCAGCAGTGCACAGGGAGATGGCTCTGGGGCCAACGTCCTGACTTTC. This encodes CASSAQGDGSGANVLTF.

This chain joins TRBV5-4 and TRBJ2-7; 11 bases are shared with TRBD2. Germline assignment: CDR1 SGHNT and CDR2 YYREEE (reference sequence). This CDR3 is 16 amino acids long. The V gene end was trimmed by 4 bases and the J gene end by 3 bases; junction bases not matched to a gene: 9. The CDR3 sequence is CASSTGTSGYLYEQYF. The CDR3 bases are TGTGCCAGCAGCACCGGGACTAGCGGATACCTCTACGAGCAGTACTTC.

V and J are TRBV6-5 and TRBJ2-5, with a tentative D call TRBD1 (6 bases). Per the germline V gene, CDR1 is MNHEY and CDR2 is SVGAGI. Trimming stripped 2 bases from V and 4 bases from J, with 14 bases between. CDR3 size: 15 residues. For the CDR3, the DNA is TGTGCCAGCAGTTACGGTCAGGGGAAGGGAGAGACCCAGTACTTC. This gives the protein CASSYGQGKGETQYF.

This chain joins TRBV5-1 and TRBJ2-7; D is tentatively TRBD1 or TRBD2 (7 bases each). Looked up from germline, CDR1 is SGHRS and CDR2 is YFSETQ. Deletions cut 4 bases from V and 6 bases from J, with 14 bases between. There are 13 residues in the CDR3. CDR3 coding DNA: TGCGCCAGCAGCCGAACAGGGGAGGGCGAGCAGTACTTC. Its protein is CASSRTGEGEQYF.

CDR3 residues: CASSPPKDTLAKNIQYF. The DNA of the CDR3 is TGTGCCAGCTCACCACCGAAGGATACCCTAGCCAAAAACATTCAGTACTTC. This chain uses TRBV18 with TRBJ2-4; D is unresolved. Germline V gene sequence: CDR1 KGHSH, CDR2 LQKENI. The CDR3 is made up of 17 amino acids. The V end was cut by 0 bases, the J end by 0 bases, with 12 bases between.

The chain is built from TRBV29-1 and TRBJ2-1, with D perhaps matching TRBD2 (6 bases). Trimming took 4 bases from V and 2 from J, leaving 6 bases between them. CDR1 SQVTM and CDR2 ANQGSEA come from the germline V gene. The CDR3 has 12 residues. Written as DNA, the CDR3 is TGCAGCGTTGGACTAGCCTACAATGAGCAGTTCTTC. Residues: CSVGLAYNEQFF.

To note about this clone: The sample has other DNA sequences that encode this CDR3 too. V is TRBV28 and J is TRBJ2-6; D is ambiguous. The germline CDR1 and CDR2 sequences are MDHEN and SYDVKM. CDR3 length: 15 amino acids. V shed 3 bases and J shed 2 bases, with 8 bases lying between them. The CDR3 loop reads CASSFGGTGANVLTF. In DNA, the CDR3 is TGTGCCAGCAGTTTTGGCGGAACTGGGGCCAACGTCCTGACTTTC.

V usage is TRBV6-4 and J usage is TRBJ1-4; D ambiguous. Germline V gene lookup returns CDR1 MRHNA and CDR2 SNTAGT. The length of the CDR3 is 14 residues. Trimming removed 8 bases from V and 11 bases from J, with 21 bases in between. CDR3 protein: CASPVRGCVGKLFF. The CDR3 coding sequence is TGTGCCAGCCCCGTGCGGGGATGTGTTGGTAAACTGTTTTTT.

The CDR3 DNA reads TGCGCCAGCAGCTTTCTGGGGGGACCTCAGCCCCAGCATTTT. It encodes CASSFLGGPQPQHF. The chain employs TRBV5-1 and TRBJ1-5; D may be TRBD1 (5 bases). The V gene lost 2 bases and the J gene lost 6 bases, with 12 bases spanning the gap. Germline CDR1 and CDR2: SGHRS and YFSETQ. The CDR3 loop spans 14 amino acids.

The chain uses TRBV6-6 and TRBJ2-2; D gene uncertain. Germline V lookup: CDR1 MNHNY, CDR2 SVGAGI (reference sequence). The V and J ends lost 0 bases and 0 bases respectively, with 8 bases between them. The CDR3 length is 16 residues. Written as DNA, the CDR3 is TGTGCCAGCAGTTACTCCCGGCTAGCGAACACCGGGGAGCTGTTTTTT. Translating it yields CASSYSRLANTGELFF.

The gene calls are TRBV6-6 and TRBJ2-7; D gene uncertain. Germline V gives CDR1 MNHNY, CDR2 SVGAGI (reference sequence). This CDR3 spans 13 amino acids. Between the trimmed V and J ends, which lost 5 bases and 3 bases, there was a span of 11 bases. The DNA for the CDR3 is TGTGCCAGCAGTCCACCGGCCCTCTACGAGCAGTACTTC. Its translation: CASSPPALYEQYF.